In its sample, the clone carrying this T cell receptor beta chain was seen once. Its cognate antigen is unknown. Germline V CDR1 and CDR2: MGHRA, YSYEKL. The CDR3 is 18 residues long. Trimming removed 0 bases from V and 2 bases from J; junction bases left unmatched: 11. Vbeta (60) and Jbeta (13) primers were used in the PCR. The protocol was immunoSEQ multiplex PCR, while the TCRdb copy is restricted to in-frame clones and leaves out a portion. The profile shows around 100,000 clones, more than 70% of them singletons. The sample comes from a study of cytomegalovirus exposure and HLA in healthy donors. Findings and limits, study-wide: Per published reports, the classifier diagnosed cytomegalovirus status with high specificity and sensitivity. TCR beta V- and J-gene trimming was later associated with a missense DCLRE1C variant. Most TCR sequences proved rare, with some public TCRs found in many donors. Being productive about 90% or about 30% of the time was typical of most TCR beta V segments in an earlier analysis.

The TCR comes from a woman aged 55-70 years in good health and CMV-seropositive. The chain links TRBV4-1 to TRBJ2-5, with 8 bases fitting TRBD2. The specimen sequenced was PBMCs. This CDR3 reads CASSQDFILASGQETQYF. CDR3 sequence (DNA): TGCGCCAGCAGCCAAGATTTTATACTCGCTAGCGGGCAAGAGACCCAGTACTTC.